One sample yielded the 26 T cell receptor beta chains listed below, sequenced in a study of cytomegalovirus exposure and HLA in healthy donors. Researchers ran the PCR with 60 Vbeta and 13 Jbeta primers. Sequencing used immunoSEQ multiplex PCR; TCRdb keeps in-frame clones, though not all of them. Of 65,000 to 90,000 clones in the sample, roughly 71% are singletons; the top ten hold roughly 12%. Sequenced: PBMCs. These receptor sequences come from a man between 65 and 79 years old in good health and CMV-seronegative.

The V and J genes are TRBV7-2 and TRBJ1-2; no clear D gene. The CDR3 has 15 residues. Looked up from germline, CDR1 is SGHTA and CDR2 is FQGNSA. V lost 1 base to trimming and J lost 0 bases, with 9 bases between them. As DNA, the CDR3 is TGTGCCAGCAGCTTAGGGCCAGGTGCTAACTATGGCTACACCTTC. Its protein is CASSLGPGANYGYTF.

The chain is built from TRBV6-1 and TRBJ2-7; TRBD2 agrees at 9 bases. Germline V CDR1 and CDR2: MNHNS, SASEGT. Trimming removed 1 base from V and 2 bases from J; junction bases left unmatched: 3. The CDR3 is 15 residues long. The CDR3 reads CASSEEGLATYEQYF. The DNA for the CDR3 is TGTGCCAGCAGTGAAGAGGGACTAGCAACCTACGAGCAGTACTTC.

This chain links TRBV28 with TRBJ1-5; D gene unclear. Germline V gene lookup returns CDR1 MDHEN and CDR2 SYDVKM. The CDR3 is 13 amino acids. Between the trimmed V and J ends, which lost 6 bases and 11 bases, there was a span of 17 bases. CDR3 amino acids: CASSTPGRSAQHF. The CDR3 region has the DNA TGTGCCAGCAGCACTCCTGGGAGATCTGCCCAGCATTTT.

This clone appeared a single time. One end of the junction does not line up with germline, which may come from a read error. The CDR3 region is CSSSLVGLGRSDEQFF. The CDR3 DNA reads TGTTCCAGCAGCTTAGTCGGACTAGGCCGCTCGGATGAGCAGTTCTTC. The chain employs TRBV7-9 and TRBJ2-1; 7 nucleotides agree with TRBD2. Germline V CDR1 and CDR2: SEHNR, FQNEAQ (reference sequence). The CDR3 runs to 16 residues.

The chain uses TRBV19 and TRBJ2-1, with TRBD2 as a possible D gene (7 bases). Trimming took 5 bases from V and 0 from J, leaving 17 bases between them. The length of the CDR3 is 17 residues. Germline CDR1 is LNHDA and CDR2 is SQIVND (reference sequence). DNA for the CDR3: TGTGCCAGTAGTCCCTGGGGGCGGGGGAGCTCCTACAATGAGCAGTTCTTC. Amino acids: CASSPWGRGSSYNEQFF. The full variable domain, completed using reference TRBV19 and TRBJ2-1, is DGGITQSPKYLFRKEGQNVTLSCEQNLNHDAMYWYRQDPGQGLRLIYYSQIVNDFQKGDIAEGYSVSREKKESFPLTVTSAQKNPTAFYLCASSPWGRGSSYNEQFFGPGTRLTVL.

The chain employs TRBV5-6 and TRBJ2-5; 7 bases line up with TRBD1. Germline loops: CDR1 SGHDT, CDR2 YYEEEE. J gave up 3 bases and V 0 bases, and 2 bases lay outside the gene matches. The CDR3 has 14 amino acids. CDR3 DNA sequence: TGTGCCAGCAGCTTGGACGGGACAGAAGAGACCCAGTACTTC. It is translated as CASSLDGTEETQYF.

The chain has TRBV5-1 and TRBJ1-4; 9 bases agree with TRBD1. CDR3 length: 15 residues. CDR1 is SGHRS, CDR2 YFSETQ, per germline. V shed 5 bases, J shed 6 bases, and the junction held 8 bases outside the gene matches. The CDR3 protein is CASSPSGTGYEKLFF. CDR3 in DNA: TGCGCCAGCAGTCCATCCGGGACAGGGTATGAAAAACTGTTTTTT.

The CDR3, as DNA: TGTGCCTGGAGTTTGACAGGCAACTCTGGAAACACCATATATTTT. The encoded protein is CAWSLTGNSGNTIYF. The chain carries TRBV30 and TRBJ1-3; TRBD1 is a possible D gene (6 bases). This CDR3 is 15 amino acids long. Germline V gene lookup returns CDR1 GTSNPN and CDR2 SVGIG (reference sequence). Between the trimmed V and J ends, which lost 2 bases and 0 bases, there was a span of 11 bases.

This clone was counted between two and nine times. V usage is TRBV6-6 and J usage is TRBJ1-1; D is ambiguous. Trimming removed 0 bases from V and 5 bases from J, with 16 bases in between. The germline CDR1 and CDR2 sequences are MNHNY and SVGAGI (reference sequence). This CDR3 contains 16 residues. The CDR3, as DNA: TGTGCCAGCAGTTACTCGCGTCACGGCCCGAGGACTGAAGCTTTCTTT. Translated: CASSYSRHGPRTEAFF.

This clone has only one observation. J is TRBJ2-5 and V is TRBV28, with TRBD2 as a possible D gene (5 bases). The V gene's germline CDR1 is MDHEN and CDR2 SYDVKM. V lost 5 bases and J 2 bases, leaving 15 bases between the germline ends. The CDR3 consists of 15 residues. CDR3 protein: CASSAPAAQQETQYF. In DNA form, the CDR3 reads TGTGCCAGCAGTGCCCCAGCGGCACAGCAAGAGACCCAGTACTTC.

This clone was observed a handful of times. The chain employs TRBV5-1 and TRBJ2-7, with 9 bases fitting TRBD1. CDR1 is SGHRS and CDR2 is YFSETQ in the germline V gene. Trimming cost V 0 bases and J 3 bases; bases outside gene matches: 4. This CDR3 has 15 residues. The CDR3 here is CASSLAPGQGYEQYF. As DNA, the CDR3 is TGCGCCAGCAGCTTGGCCCCGGGACAGGGCTACGAGCAGTACTTC. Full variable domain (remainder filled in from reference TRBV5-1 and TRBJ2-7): KAGVTQTPRYLIKTRGQQVTLSCSPISGHRSVSWYQQTPGQGLQFLFEYFSETQRNKGNFPGRFSGRQFSNSRSEMNVSTLELGDSALYLCASSLAPGQGYEQYFGPGTRLTVT.

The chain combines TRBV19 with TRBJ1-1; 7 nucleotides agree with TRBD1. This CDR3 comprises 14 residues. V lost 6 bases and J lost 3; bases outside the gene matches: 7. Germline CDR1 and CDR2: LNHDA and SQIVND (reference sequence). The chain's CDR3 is CASRADREDTEAFF. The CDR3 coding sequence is TGTGCCAGTAGGGCAGACAGGGAGGACACTGAAGCTTTCTTT.

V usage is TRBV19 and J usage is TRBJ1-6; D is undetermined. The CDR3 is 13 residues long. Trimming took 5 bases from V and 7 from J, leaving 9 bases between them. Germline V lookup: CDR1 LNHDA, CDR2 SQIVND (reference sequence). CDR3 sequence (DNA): TGTGCCAGTAGTTCCCAACTAAATTCACCCCTCCACTTT. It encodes CASSSQLNSPLHF.

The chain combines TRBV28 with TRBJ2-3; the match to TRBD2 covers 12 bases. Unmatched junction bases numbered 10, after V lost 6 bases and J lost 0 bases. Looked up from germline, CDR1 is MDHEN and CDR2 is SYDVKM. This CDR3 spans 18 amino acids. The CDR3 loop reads CASSKGLAGPSSTDTQYF. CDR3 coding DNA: TGTGCCAGCAGCAAAGGACTAGCGGGACCGTCTAGCACAGATACGCAGTATTTT.

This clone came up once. The CDR3 nucleotides are TGTGCCAGCAGCCTGGGGGCGGACAACGAGCAGTACTTC. It is translated as CASSLGADNEQYF. The V gene is TRBV7-9, the J gene TRBJ2-7, with D possibly matching TRBD1 (6 bases). The ends were cut back, 5 bases at V and 5 bases at J, with 13 bases in the middle. The CDR3 is made up of 13 amino acids. Germline V lookup: CDR1 SEHNR, CDR2 FQNEAQ (reference sequence). Drawing the rest from reference TRBV7-9 and TRBJ2-7, the complete variable domain is DTGVSQNPRHKITKRGQNVTFRCDPISEHNRLYWYRQTLGQGPEFLTYFQNEAQLEKSRLLSDRFSAERPKGSFSTLEIQRTEQGDSAMYLCASSLGADNEQYFGPGTRLTVT.

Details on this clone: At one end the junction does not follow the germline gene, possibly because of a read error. CDR3: CASSRSFF. DNA for the CDR3: TGTGCCAGCAGTCGTTCGTTTTTT. The rearrangement uses TRBV6-6 and TRBJ2-6; D call uncertain. Looked up from germline, CDR1 is MNHNY and CDR2 is SVGAGI (reference sequence). There are 8 residues in the CDR3.

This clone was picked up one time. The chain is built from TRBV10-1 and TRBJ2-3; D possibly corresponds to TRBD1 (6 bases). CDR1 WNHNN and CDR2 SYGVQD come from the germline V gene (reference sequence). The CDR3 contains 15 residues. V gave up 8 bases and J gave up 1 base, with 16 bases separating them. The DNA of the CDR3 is TGCGCCAGCTCTACAGGGAGTGGTGGCACAGATACGCAGTATTTT. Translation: CASSTGSGGTDTQYF.

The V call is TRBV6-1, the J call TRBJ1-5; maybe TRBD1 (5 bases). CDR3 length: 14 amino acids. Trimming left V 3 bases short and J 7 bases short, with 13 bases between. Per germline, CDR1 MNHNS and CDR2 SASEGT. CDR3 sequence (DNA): TGTGCCAGCAGTGACAACAGGTTCGGGCAGCCCCAGCATTTT. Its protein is CASSDNRFGQPQHF.

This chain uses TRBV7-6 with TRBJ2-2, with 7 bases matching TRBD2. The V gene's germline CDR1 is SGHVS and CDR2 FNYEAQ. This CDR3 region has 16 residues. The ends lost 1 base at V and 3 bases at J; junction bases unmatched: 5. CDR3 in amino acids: CASSLGAGLDTGELFF. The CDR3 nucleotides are TGTGCCAGCAGCTTAGGAGCGGGACTGGACACCGGGGAGCTGTTTTTT.

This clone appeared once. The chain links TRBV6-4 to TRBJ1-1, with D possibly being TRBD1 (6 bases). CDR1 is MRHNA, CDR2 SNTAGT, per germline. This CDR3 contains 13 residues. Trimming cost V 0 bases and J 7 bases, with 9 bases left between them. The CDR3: CASSDSRGGEAFF. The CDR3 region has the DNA TGTGCCAGCAGTGACTCGAGAGGGGGTGAAGCTTTCTTT.

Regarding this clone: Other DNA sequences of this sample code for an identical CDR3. CDR3 sequence (DNA): TGTGCTAGTGGTTTGGGACAGGTAGGGGAGACCCAGTACTTC. Translation gives CASGLGQVGETQYF. The V call is TRBV12-5, the J call TRBJ2-5; D is possibly TRBD1 (6 bases). Trimming pared 1 base from V and 5 bases from J, leaving 11 bases between. The V gene's germline CDR1 is LGHNT and CDR2 FRNRAP. The CDR3 has 14 amino acids.

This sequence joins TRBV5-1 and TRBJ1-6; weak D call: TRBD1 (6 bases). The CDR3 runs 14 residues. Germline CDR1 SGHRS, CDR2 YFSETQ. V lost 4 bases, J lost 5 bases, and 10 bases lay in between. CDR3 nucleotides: TGCGCCAGCAGCCCGGGACATAATAATTCACCCCTCCACTTT. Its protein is CASSPGHNNSPLHF. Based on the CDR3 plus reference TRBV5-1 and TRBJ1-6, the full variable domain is KAGVTQTPRYLIKTRGQQVTLSCSPISGHRSVSWYQQTPGQGLQFLFEYFSETQRNKGNFPGRFSGRQFSNSRSEMNVSTLELGDSALYLCASSPGHNNSPLHFGNGTRLTVT.

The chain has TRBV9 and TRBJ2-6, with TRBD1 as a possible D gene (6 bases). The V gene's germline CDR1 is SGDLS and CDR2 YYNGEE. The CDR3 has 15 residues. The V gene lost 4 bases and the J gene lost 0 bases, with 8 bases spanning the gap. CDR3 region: CASSLQGSGANVLTF. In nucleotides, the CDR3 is TGTGCCAGCAGCTTACAGGGCTCTGGGGCCAACGTCCTGACTTTC. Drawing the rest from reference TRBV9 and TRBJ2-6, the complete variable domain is DSGVTQTPKHLITATGQRVTLRCSPRSGDLSVYWYQQSLDQGLQFLIQYYNGEERAKGNILERFSAQQFPDLHSELNLSSLELGDSALYFCASSLQGSGANVLTFGAGSRLTVL.

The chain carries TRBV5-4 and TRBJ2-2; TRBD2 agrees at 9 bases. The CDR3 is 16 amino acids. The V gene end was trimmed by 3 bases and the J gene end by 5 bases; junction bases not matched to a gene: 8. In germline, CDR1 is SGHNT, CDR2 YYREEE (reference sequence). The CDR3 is CASSSLSGSGTGELFF. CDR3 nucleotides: TGTGCCAGCAGCTCCCTTAGCGGGAGCGGAACCGGGGAGCTGTTTTTT.

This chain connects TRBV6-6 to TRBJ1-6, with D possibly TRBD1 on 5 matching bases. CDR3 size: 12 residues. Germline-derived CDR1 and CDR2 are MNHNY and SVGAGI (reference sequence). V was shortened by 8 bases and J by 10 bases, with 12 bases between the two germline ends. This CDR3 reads CASGGGRSPLHF. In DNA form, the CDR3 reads TGTGCCAGCGGCGGGGGGAGGTCACCCCTCCACTTT.

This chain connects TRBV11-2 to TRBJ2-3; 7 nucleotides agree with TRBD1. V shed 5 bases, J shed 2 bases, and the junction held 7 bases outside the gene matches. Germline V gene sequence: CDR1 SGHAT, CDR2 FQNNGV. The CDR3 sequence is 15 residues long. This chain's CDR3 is CASSRRTGHTDTQYF. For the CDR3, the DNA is TGTGCCAGCAGCCGAAGGACAGGCCACACAGATACGCAGTATTTT. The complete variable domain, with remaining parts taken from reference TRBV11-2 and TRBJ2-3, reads EAGVAQSPRYKIIEKRQSVAFWCNPISGHATLYWYQQILGQGPKLLIQFQNNGVVDDSQLPKDRFSAERLKGVDSTLKIQPAKLEDSAVYLCASSRRTGHTDTQYFGPGTRLTVL.